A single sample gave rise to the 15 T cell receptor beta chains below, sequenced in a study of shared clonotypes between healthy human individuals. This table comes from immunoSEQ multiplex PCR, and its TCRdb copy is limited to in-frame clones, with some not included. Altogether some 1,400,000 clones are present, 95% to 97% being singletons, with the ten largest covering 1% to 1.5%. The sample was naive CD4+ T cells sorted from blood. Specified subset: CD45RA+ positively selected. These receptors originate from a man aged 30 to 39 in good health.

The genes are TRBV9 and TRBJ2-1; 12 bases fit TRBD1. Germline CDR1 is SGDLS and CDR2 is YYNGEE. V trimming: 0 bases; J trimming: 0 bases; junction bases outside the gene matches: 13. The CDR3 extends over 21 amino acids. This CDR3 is CASSVEGGTGGGLGSYNEQFF. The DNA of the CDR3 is TGTGCCAGCAGCGTAGAAGGTGGGACAGGGGGCGGACTCGGCTCCTACAATGAGCAGTTCTTC.

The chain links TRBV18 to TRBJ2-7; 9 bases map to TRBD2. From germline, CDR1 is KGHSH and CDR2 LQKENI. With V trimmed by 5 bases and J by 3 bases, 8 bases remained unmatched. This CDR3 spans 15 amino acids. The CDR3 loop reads CASSTTSGIDYEQYF. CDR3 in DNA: TGTGCCAGCTCAACGACTAGCGGAATTGACTACGAGCAGTACTTC.

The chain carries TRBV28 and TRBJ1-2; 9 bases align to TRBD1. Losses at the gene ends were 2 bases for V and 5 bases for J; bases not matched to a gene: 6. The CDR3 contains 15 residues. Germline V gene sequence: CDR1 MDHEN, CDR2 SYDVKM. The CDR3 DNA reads TGTGCCAGCAGTTTACCGGGACAGGGATATTATGGCTACACCTTC. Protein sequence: CASSLPGQGYYGYTF.

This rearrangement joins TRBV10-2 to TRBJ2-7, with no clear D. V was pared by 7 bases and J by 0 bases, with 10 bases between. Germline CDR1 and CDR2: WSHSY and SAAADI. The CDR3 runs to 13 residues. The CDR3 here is CASNGPYSYEQYF. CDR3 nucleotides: TGCGCCAGCAACGGTCCCTACTCCTACGAGCAGTACTTC.

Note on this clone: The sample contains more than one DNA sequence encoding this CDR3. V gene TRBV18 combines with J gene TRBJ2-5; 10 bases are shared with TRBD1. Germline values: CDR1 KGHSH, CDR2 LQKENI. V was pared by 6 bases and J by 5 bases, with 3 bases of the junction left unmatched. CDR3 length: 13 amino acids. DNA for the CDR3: TGTGCCAGCTCCCCGGACAGGGGGGAGACCCAGTACTTC. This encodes CASSPDRGETQYF.

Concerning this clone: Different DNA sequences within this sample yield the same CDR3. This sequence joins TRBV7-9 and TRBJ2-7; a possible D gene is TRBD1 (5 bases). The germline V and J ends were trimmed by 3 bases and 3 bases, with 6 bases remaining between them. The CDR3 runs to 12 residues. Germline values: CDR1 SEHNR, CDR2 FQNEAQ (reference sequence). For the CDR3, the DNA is TGTGCCAGCAGCTTCGACAGCTACGAGCAGTACTTC. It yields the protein CASSFDSYEQYF.

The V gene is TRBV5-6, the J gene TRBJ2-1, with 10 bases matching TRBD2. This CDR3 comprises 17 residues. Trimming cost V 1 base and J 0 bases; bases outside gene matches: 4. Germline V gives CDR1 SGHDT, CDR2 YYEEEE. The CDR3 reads CASSLLLAGNSYNEQFF. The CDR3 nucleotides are TGTGCCAGCAGCTTGTTACTAGCGGGGAACTCCTACAATGAGCAGTTCTTC. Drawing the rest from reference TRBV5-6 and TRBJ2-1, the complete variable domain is DAGVTQSPTHLIKTRGQQVTLRCSPKSGHDTVSWYQQALGQGPQFIFQYYEEEERQRGNFPDRFSGHQFPNYSSELNVNALLLGDSALYLCASSLLLAGNSYNEQFFGPGTRLTVL.

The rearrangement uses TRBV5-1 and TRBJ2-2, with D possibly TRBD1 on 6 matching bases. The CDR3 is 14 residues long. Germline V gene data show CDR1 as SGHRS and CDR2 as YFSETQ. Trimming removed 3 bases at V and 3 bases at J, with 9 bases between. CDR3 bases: TGCGCCAGCAGCTATGGACAGTACACCGGGGAGCTGTTTTTT. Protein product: CASSYGQYTGELFF.

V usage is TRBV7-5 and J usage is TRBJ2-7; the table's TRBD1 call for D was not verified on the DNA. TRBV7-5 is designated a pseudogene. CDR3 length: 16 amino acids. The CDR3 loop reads CVRSPPVRVRDYEQYF. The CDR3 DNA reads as TGTGTCAGAAGCCCACCAGTAAGGGTCAGGGACTACGAGCAGTACTTC.

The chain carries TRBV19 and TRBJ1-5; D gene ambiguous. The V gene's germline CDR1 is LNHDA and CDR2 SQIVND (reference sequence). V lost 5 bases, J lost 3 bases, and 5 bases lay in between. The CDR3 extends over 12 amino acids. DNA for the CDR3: TGTGCCAGTAGTCAGTTCAATCAGCCCCAGCATTTT. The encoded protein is CASSQFNQPQHF.

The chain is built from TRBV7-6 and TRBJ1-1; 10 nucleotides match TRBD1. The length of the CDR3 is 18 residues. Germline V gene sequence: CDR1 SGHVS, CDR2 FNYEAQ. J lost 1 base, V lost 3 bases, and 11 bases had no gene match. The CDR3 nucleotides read TGTGCCAGCAGCTTTCCCCTAACGGACAGGGGGACGAACACTGAAGCTTTCTTT. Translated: CASSFPLTDRGTNTEAFF.

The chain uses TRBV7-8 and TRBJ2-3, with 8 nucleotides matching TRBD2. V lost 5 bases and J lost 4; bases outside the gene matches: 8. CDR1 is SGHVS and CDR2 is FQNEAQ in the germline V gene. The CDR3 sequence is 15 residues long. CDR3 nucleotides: TGTGCCAGCAGCGGGGGGAGCGGGAGCGCAGATACGCAGTATTTT. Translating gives CASSGGSGSADTQYF.

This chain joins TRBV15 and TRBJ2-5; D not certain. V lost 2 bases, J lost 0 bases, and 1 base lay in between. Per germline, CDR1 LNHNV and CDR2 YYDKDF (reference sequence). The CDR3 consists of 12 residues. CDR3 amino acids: CATSRNQETQYF. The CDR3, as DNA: TGTGCCACCAGCAGAAACCAAGAGACCCAGTACTTC.

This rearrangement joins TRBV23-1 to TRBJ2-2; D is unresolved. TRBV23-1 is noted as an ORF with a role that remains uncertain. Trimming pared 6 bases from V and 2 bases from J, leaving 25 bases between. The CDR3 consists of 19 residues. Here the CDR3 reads CASSSQTIQTRTNTGELFF. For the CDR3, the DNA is TGCGCCAGCAGCTCACAAACCATACAGACAAGAACAAACACCGGGGAGCTGTTTTTT.

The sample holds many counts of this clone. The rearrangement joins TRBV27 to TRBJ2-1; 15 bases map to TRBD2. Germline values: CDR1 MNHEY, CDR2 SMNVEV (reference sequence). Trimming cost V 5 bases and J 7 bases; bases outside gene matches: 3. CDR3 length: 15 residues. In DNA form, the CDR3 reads TGTGCCAGCAGTCCGGGGACTAGCGGGAGGAATGAGCAGTTCTTC. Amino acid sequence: CASSPGTSGRNEQFF.